The 16 T cell receptor beta chains presented below share a single source sample, sequenced in a study of shared clonotypes between healthy human individuals. Some clones are missing from TCRdb's copy, which holds only in-frame ones; the method was immunoSEQ multiplex PCR. This sample has millions of clones, with 85% to 95% found just once. The source material was naive CD4+ T cells sorted from blood. Subset in this sample: CD45RA+ positively selected. The source of these receptors is a man younger than 35 in good health.

This clone was observed a single time. The rearrangement joins TRBV7-9 to TRBJ2-5; D is ambiguous. This CDR3 contains 15 residues. The V gene lost 4 bases and the J gene lost 2 bases, with 14 bases spanning the gap. Germline V gene data show CDR1 as SEHNR and CDR2 as FQNEAQ (reference sequence). CDR3 bases: TGTGCCAGCAGCTCCGTTAGGTTCGAACAAGAGACCCAGTACTTC. Protein: CASSSVRFEQETQYF.

This clone was detected only once. The chain carries TRBV5-1 and TRBJ1-1; D might be TRBD1 (5 bases). The CDR3 loop spans 14 amino acids. The germline V and J ends were trimmed by 0 bases and 4 bases, with 10 bases remaining between them. Germline V gene sequence: CDR1 SGHRS, CDR2 YFSETQ. This chain's CDR3 is CASSLEGVATEAFF. For the CDR3, the DNA is TGCGCCAGCAGCTTGGAAGGGGTCGCCACTGAAGCTTTCTTT.

The chain is built from TRBV28 and TRBJ1-3; D ambiguous. This CDR3 region has 17 residues. V shed 1 base and J shed 0 bases, with 13 bases lying between them. The germline V gene has CDR1 MDHEN and CDR2 SYDVKM. CDR3 loop: CASSLLWGVPSGNTIYF. CDR3 DNA sequence: TGTGCCAGCAGTTTATTGTGGGGAGTGCCCTCTGGAAACACCATATATTTT.

The chain carries TRBV28 and TRBJ1-5; 7 nucleotides agree with TRBD1. V lost 5 bases and J lost 0; bases outside the gene matches: 7. The CDR3 covers 16 residues. Germline V CDR1 and CDR2: MDHEN, SYDVKM. Here the CDR3 reads CASSQTGTYSNQPQHF. Written as DNA, the CDR3 is TGTGCCAGCAGTCAGACAGGGACGTATAGCAATCAGCCCCAGCATTTT.

This sequence joins TRBV6-5 and TRBJ1-2; unclear D gene. The germline gives CDR1 MNHEY, CDR2 SVGAGI. The CDR3 runs 13 residues. V lost 7 bases and J 4 bases, leaving 13 bases between the germline ends. CDR3 sequence: CASTLAPGYGYTF. In DNA, the CDR3 is TGTGCCAGCACCCTCGCACCAGGCTATGGCTACACCTTC.

This clone is a singleton in its sample. The chain couples TRBV9 to TRBJ1-1; 9 positions agree with TRBD1. This CDR3 contains 14 residues. J gave up 7 bases and V 3 bases, and 7 bases lay outside the gene matches. From germline, CDR1 is SGDLS and CDR2 YYNGEE. CDR3 amino acids: CASSARGQGGEAFF. CDR3 bases: TGTGCCAGCAGCGCGAGGGGACAGGGAGGTGAAGCTTTCTTT.

For the CDR3, the DNA is TGTGCCAGTAGCCCGGCGGATGCTTCTGGACCCCTCCACTTT. This gives the protein CASSPADASGPLHF. This chain joins TRBV19 and TRBJ1-6; no definite D call. V lost 6 bases, J lost 12 bases, and 18 bases lay in between. The germline V gene has CDR1 LNHDA and CDR2 SQIVND (reference sequence). This CDR3 comprises 14 residues.

The chain employs TRBV5-6 and TRBJ2-3, with D tentatively TRBD1 or TRBD2 (5 bases each). This CDR3 has 15 residues. The V gene lost 0 bases and the J gene lost 0 bases, with 8 bases spanning the gap. Per germline, CDR1 SGHDT and CDR2 YYEEEE. The CDR3 coding sequence is TGTGCCAGCAGCTTGGGGGACCCAAGCACAGATACGCAGTATTTT. As protein: CASSLGDPSTDTQYF.

Turning to this clone: Other DNA sequences in the same sample also yield this CDR3. The rearrangement links TRBV29-1 to TRBJ2-5; D is perhaps TRBD2 (5 bases). The germline V gene encodes CDR1 SQVTM and CDR2 ANQGSEA. This CDR3 is built from 11 residues. With 6 bases removed from V and 5 bases from J, the gap between germline ends came to 10 bases. The CDR3 sequence: CSVEGGETQYF. The DNA for the CDR3 is TGCAGCGTCGAGGGTGGGGAGACCCAGTACTTC. The variable domain in full, with the rest retrieved from reference TRBV29-1 and TRBJ2-5, is SAVISQKPSRDICQRGTSLTIQCQVDSQVTMMFWYRQQPGQSLTLIATANQGSEATYESGFVIDKFPISRPNLTFSTLTVSNMSPEDSSIYLCSVEGGETQYFGPGTRLLVL.

The chain employs TRBV6-6 and TRBJ1-2; tentative D call: TRBD1 (5 bases). Per germline, CDR1 MNHNY and CDR2 SVGAGI (reference sequence). The CDR3 runs to 15 residues. Trimming pared 7 bases from V and 2 bases from J, leaving 17 bases between. The CDR3 region has the DNA TGTGCCAGCACCCGGCACGTGGGGGAAAACTATGGCTACACCTTC. Amino acid sequence: CASTRHVGENYGYTF.

The chain couples TRBV30 to TRBJ1-5; no reliable D call. The germline gives CDR1 GTSNPN, CDR2 SVGIG (reference sequence). The CDR3 covers 12 residues. The V gene lost 3 bases and the J gene lost 1 base, with 4 bases spanning the gap. The DNA for the CDR3 is TGTGCCTGGAGAGGAAGCAATCAGCCCCAGCATTTT. Protein: CAWRGSNQPQHF. The full variable domain, in which reference TRBV30 and TRBJ1-5 provide the parts outside the CDR3, is SQTIHQWPATLVQPVGSPLSLECTVEGTSNPNLYWYRQAAGRGLQLLFYSVGIGQISSEVPQNLSASRPQDRQFILSSKKLLLSDSGFYLCAWRGSNQPQHFGDGTRLSIL.

In the case of this clone: A read error is possible here, since a much larger clone lies one base away. The identical CDR3 is also encoded by other nucleotide sequences in the sample. This chain connects TRBV27 to TRBJ1-6; D is unclear. CDR3 length equals 12 residues. CDR1 and CDR2 (germline): MNHEY, SMNVEV (reference sequence). V was trimmed by 3 bases and J by 8 bases, leaving 5 bases between them. DNA of the CDR3: TGTGCCAGCAGTTTTCAAGATTCACCCCTCCACTTT. As protein: CASSFQDSPLHF.

The chain carries TRBV18 and TRBJ2-7; D remains ambiguous. The V end lost 3 bases, the J end lost 3 bases, and 9 bases lay between the germline ends. Germline V gene sequence: CDR1 KGHSH, CDR2 LQKENI. The CDR3 runs 13 residues. CDR3 coding DNA: TGTGCCAGCTCACCCTATGGGAACTACGAGCAGTACTTC. It specifies CASSPYGNYEQYF.

This clone was seen only once. The J gene is TRBJ2-3, the V gene TRBV5-1; D unresolved. V was shortened by 5 bases and J by 2 bases, with 15 bases between the two germline ends. CDR1 and CDR2 from the germline V gene are SGHRS and YFSETQ. This CDR3 contains 15 residues. The CDR3 coding sequence is TGCGCCAGCAGTAATAGCCAGGTGTACACAGATACGCAGTATTTT. It is translated as CASSNSQVYTDTQYF.

The chain combines TRBV6-4 with TRBJ1-2, with a tentative D call TRBD1 (6 bases). V lost 2 bases and J lost 8, with 15 bases in between. Germline CDR1 and CDR2: MRHNA and SNTAGT. This CDR3 has 14 residues. The CDR3 DNA sequence: TGTGCCAGCAGTGACATTGTGGGGGCGGGCGGCTACACCTTC. Amino acids: CASSDIVGAGGYTF.

As regards this clone: Other nucleotide sequences from this sample produce the same CDR3. This chain uses TRBV9 with TRBJ2-7; D unresolved. Per germline, CDR1 SGDLS and CDR2 YYNGEE. The V end lost 0 bases, the J end lost 7 bases, and 11 bases lay between the germline ends. The length of the CDR3 is 13 residues. CDR3 amino acids: CASSVDGLGEQYF. As DNA, the CDR3 is TGTGCCAGCAGCGTAGATGGGTTGGGAGAGCAGTACTTC.